Listed below are T cell receptor beta chains from one sample, sequenced in a study of T-cell reconstitution after alpha-beta-depleted transplantation in children. TCRdb independently ran MiXCR on the PCR reads; one entry per CDR3 protein. The sample consists of around 960,000 distinct CDR3 sequences, about 26% of them appearing once. The sequenced sample was PBMCs, mostly from graft donor cells, obtained 360 days after TCRalphabeta/CD19-depleted stem cell transplant. The receptors were gathered from a boy younger than two who had a stem cell transplant for SCID, so the T cells may come from the graft donor. Both conserved end residues are part of each CDR3. The D gene is left open where the match is weak. Expanded clones get a size class; other rows say once, few or many, or leave the size out.

size	D	V	J	DNA	CDR3
.	.	TRBV7-2	TRBJ1-1	TGTGCCAGCAGGGCCGGAGGAGGGGGGTGGACTGAAGCTTTCTTT	CASRAGGGGWTEAFF
few	.	TRBV18	TRBJ1-2	TGTGCCAGCTCACCTTACCGACGGGGGGCTCAAGGCTACACCTTC	CASSPYRRGAQGYTF
.	.	TRBV12-3/TRBV12-4	TRBJ1-1	TGTGCCAGCAGTACCACAGTAATGAACACTGAAGCTTTCTTT	CASSTTVMNTEAFF
few	.	TRBV5-5	TRBJ1-2	TGTGCCAGCAGCACGGCGGGAGGGTTTAACTATGGCTACACCTTC	CASSTAGGFNYGYTF
.	.	TRBV29-1	TRBJ1-4	TGCAGCGTGGCGCTGGCCTGGAGTGAAAAACTGTTTTTT	CSVALAWSEKLFF
.	TRBD1	TRBV24-1	TRBJ2-1	TGTGCCACCAGTGGAACAGGGGGGAAGCAGTTCTTC	CATSGTGGKQFF
.	TRBD1	TRBV3-1	TRBJ2-5	TGTGCCAGCAGCCAAGATGTGGGGGACAGGGCGAAAGAGACCCAGTACTTC	CASSQDVGDRAKETQYF
once	TRBD2	TRBV7-6	TRBJ2-7	TGTGCCAGCAGCCCTCAGGGAGGGAGAAGAACCGAGCAGTACTTC	CASSPQGGRRTEQYF
.	.	TRBV4-1	TRBJ2-5	TGCGCCAGCAGCCAAGATATCGTCCAGGAGATTTTCCAAGAGACCCAGTACTTC	CASSQDIVQEIFQETQYF
.	.	TRBV4-2	TRBJ2-3	TGTGCCAGCAGCCAGGGCCCGGAGGCAGCTAGCACAGATACGCAGTATTTT	CASSQGPEAASTDTQYF
few	TRBD2	TRBV7-8	TRBJ2-7	TGTGCCAGCAGCTTAGGGGGGACTAGCGGGGGTTACGAGCAGTACTTC	CASSLGGTSGGYEQYF
.	.	TRBV2	TRBJ2-1	TGTGCCAGCACCCATAATTCCCAGGGGGAGGACGGGCAGTTCTTC	CASTHNSQGEDGQFF
.	TRBD2	TRBV7-2	TRBJ2-1	TGTGCCAGCAGCTTAGCCGGGACTAGCGGGGCATACAATGAGCAGTTCTTC	CASSLAGTSGAYNEQFF
.	.	TRBV29-1	TRBJ2-3	TGCAGCGCCCCTCCCAGGGTCTCTAGCACAGATACGCAGTATTTT	CSAPPRVSSTDTQYF
once	.	TRBV2	TRBJ2-3	TGTGCCAGCAGCCTTATCTCGGCCCACACAGATACGCAGTATTTT	CASSLISAHTDTQYF
.	.	TRBV20-1	TRBJ2-5	TGCAGTGGTCGGGGGCAGGAGACCCAGTACTTC	CSGRGQETQYF
.	.	TRBV6-2/TRBV6-3	TRBJ1-5	TGTGCCAGCAGTGCCCAGAGACAGGTCAGCAATCAGCCCCAGCATTTT	CASSAQRQVSNQPQHF
.	.	TRBV20-1	TRBJ1-2	TGCAGTGCCCGACTGGTTAGGGCAGGACCTTATGGCTACACCTTC	CSARLVRAGPYGYTF
few	TRBD1	TRBV4-1	TRBJ2-3	TGCGCCAGCAGGCGTACAGGGGACACCCTCGGGGATACGCAGTATTTT	CASRRTGDTLGDTQYF
.	.	TRBV28	TRBJ2-1	TGTGCCAGCAGTCCCCACGGAGGCTACAATGAGCAGTTCTTC	CASSPHGGYNEQFF
.	TRBD1	TRBV20-1	TRBJ1-5	TGCAGTGCTAGAAGGGGGCATCAGCCCCAGCATTTT	CSARRGHQPQHF
few	TRBD1	TRBV5-4	TRBJ2-7	TGTGCCAGCAGCCCGGACAGGGGCTTCCTCTACGAGCAGTACTTC	CASSPDRGFLYEQYF
.	.	TRBV20-1	TRBJ2-3	TGCAGTGCTAGAGAAGGGGTAGGACCTCCACACTTTCCCAGCACAGATACGCAGTATTTT	CSAREGVGPPHFPSTDTQYF
.	.	TRBV20-1	TRBJ2-7	TGCAGTGCTATAATGGGGGTATCCTACGAGCAGTACTTC	CSAIMGVSYEQYF
few	.	TRBV2	TRBJ2-7	TGTGCCAGCACACACAGGGCCCAATCCTACGAGCAGTACTTC	CASTHRAQSYEQYF
.	TRBD1	TRBV28	TRBJ1-1	TGTGCCAGCACCGTACAGGGGTCGGACACTGAAGCTTTCTTT	CASTVQGSDTEAFF
few	TRBD2	TRBV9	TRBJ2-1	TGTGCCAGCAGCGCCAGCGGGGGGCACTACAATGAGCAGTTCTTC	CASSASGGHYNEQFF
few	.	TRBV6-2/TRBV6-3	TRBJ2-2	TGTGCCAGCAAGTTTAGTGGGTCGGGGAACACCGGGGAGCTGTTTTTT	CASKFSGSGNTGELFF
.	.	TRBV12-3/TRBV12-4	TRBJ1-2	TGTGCCAGCAGTTTGGGGGGTGTGGGCTACACCTTC	CASSLGGVGYTF
.	.	TRBV12-3/TRBV12-4	TRBJ2-7	TGTGCCAGCAGGCCCGACAGCGTCTACGAGCAGTACTTC	CASRPDSVYEQYF
.	TRBD1	TRBV12-3/TRBV12-4	TRBJ2-7	TGTGCCAGCAGTCCCCATCAAAAGACAGGGTCGGGGGAGCAGTACTTC	CASSPHQKTGSGEQYF
.	.	TRBV5-1	TRBJ2-3	TGCGCCAGCAGCTTGGAACAGAGCTACACAGATACGCAGTATTTT	CASSLEQSYTDTQYF
.	TRBD1	TRBV12-3/TRBV12-4	TRBJ2-5	TGTGCCAGCAGTCCCGGACAGGGGGCGAAAGAGACCCAGTACTTC	CASSPGQGAKETQYF
many	.	TRBV5-1	TRBJ2-7	TGCGCCAGCAGCTTGGTACGCGGCAGGGATTCCTACGAGCAGTACTTC	CASSLVRGRDSYEQYF
few	TRBD1	TRBV5-1	TRBJ2-1	TGCGCCAGCAGCTTAACATTGACAGGGGAGTACAATGAGCAGTTCTTC	CASSLTLTGEYNEQFF
.	TRBD1	TRBV24-1	TRBJ2-2	TGTGCCACCAGTGAAACCGGACAGGGGGCGAGTACCGGGGAGCTGTTTTTT	CATSETGQGASTGELFF
few	.	TRBV7-9	TRBJ1-2	TGTGCCAGCAGCCCTCTCAGACACAGCTCTAACTATGGCTACACCTTC	CASSPLRHSSNYGYTF
few	.	TRBV30	TRBJ2-1	TGTGCCTGGAGACGAAAGAATGAGCAGTTCTTC	CAWRRKNEQFF
.	TRBD2	TRBV7-6	TRBJ2-3	TGTGCCAGCAGCTTACCCACCGGATTAGCGGGGTCCACAGATACGCAGTATTTT	CASSLPTGLAGSTDTQYF
.	.	TRBV29-1	TRBJ2-3	TGCAGCGTTGCCTTGAGGGCAGATACGCAGTATTTT	CSVALRADTQYF
few	TRBD1	TRBV7-2	TRBJ2-1	TGTGCCAGCAGCCCAACCCCGGACAGGCTTTACAATGAGCAGTTCTTC	CASSPTPDRLYNEQFF
.	.	TRBV2	TRBJ1-1	TGTGCCAGCAGTCTTCAGGGGCCAATCACTGAAGCTTTCTTT	CASSLQGPITEAFF
few	TRBD2	TRBV12-3/TRBV12-4	TRBJ2-2	TGTGCCAGCAGTCCCCAGCGGGGGGCGACCACCGGGGAGCTGTTTTTT	CASSPQRGATTGELFF